This TCR beta chain stems from a study of regulatory T cells in long-lasting Graves disease. Study overall: Duration of antithyroid drug therapy among newly diagnosed Graves' patients was under 3 months. Notes on the study in general: Accuracy was perhaps lowered by the small sample size. Persistent disease preferred TRBV28, TRBJ1-2 and TRBJ2-5; new disease, TRBV20-1 and TRBJ2-1.

Details on this clonotype: Its antigen is not identified.

Time point described: newly diagnosed GD, antithyroid drugs for less than 3 months. Following extraction of RNA from PBMCs, that RNA was used to make the TCR library. Trimming shortened V by 3 bases and J by 5 bases, and 11 bases separated the two germline ends. This CDR3 comprises 13 residues. Germline V gene lookup returns CDR1 SGHTA and CDR2 FQGNSA. Assembly of TCR beta libraries relied on iRepertoire HTBI primers together with Arm-PCR of CDR3 regions. A single record per CDR3 protein comes from TCRdb applying MiXCR to the multiplex PCR reads. The data hold more than 450,000 distinct CDR3 sequences, with 15% to 20% observed a single time. This sample was shared with a second study, whose subject was T cells in Graves' hyperthyroidism and ophthalmopathy.

The J gene is TRBJ2-7, the V gene TRBV7-2; D may correspond to TRBD1 or TRBD2 (5 bases each). The TCR comes from a man in his forties or fifties with Graves disease. This sample comprised peripheral blood mononuclear cells (PBMCs), obtained at new diagnosis, from a patient treated with antithyroid drugs. CDR3 DNA sequence: TGTGCCAGCAGCTTGAGAGGGGCCCACGAGCAGTACTTC. This sequence encodes CASSLRGAHEQYF.